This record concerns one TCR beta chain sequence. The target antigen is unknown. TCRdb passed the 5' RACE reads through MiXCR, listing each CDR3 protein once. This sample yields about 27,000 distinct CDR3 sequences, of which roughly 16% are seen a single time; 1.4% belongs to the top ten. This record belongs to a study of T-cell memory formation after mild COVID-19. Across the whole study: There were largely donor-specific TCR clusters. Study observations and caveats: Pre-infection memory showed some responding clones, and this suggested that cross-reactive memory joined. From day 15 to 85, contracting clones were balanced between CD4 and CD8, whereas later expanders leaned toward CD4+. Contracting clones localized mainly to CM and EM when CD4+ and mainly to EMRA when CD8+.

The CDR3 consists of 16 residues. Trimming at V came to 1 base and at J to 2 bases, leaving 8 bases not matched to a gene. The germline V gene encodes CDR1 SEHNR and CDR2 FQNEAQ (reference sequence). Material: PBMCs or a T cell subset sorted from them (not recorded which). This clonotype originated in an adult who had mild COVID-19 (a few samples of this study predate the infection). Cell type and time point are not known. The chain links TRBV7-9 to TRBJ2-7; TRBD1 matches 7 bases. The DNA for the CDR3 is TGTGCCAGCAGCTTAGTAGGCGGACAGGCAGCCTACGAGCAGTACTTC. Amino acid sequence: CASSLVGGQAAYEQYF.